The 12 T cell receptor beta chains reported below all come from one sample, sequenced in a study of T cells in Graves' hyperthyroidism and ophthalmopathy. The source material, RNA transcripts, was used to amplify TCR beta CDR3 regions. Initially, a first-round RT-PCR of the TCR CDR3 employed the HTBI primer set. TCRdb called the multiplex PCR reads again in MiXCR, with one record for every CDR3 protein. This table holds about 350,000 distinct CDR3 sequences, roughly 13% found once. Sequenced input: blood. These receptors originate from a woman aged 25 to 39 with Graves' hyperthyroidism.

This clonotype was detected many times. The chain recombines TRBV19 with TRBJ2-5, with D possibly matching TRBD2 (5 bases). CDR3 size: 16 residues. Deletions cut 3 bases from V and 3 bases from J, with 17 bases between. Germline V lookup: CDR1 LNHDA, CDR2 SQIVND (reference sequence). The CDR3 DNA reads as TGTGCCAGTAGTATGTTTGGGTCGAGGGCCGAAGAGACCCAGTACTTC. Protein: CASSMFGSRAEETQYF.

A few counts support this clonotype. CDR3 in DNA: TGTGCCTGGATCACGGGGGACAGGGCCCATGAGCAGTTCTTC. Translated: CAWITGDRAHEQFF. V usage is TRBV30 and J usage is TRBJ2-1; 9 nucleotides line up with TRBD1. The V gene end was trimmed by 4 bases and the J gene end by 8 bases; junction bases not matched to a gene: 9. The length of the CDR3 is 14 residues. Germline V lookup: CDR1 GTSNPN, CDR2 SVGIG (reference sequence).

With respect to this clonotype: This may arise from a read error, as a much more abundant clone is one base away. The chain links TRBV20-1 to TRBJ2-3; 7 bases are a match to TRBD1. The J segment lost 5 bases and the V segment lost 6 bases, leaving 5 bases of the junction unmatched. The CDR3 has 12 amino acids. The V gene's germline CDR1 is DFQATT and CDR2 SNEGSKA (reference sequence). The CDR3 nucleotides read TGCAGTGCACGGGACAGAATAGATACGCAGTATTTT. Translated, it gives CSARDRIDTQYF.

This clonotype was seen a handful of times. This rearrangement joins TRBV19 to TRBJ2-1; tentatively, D is TRBD2 (6 bases). CDR3 length equals 14 residues. Germline-derived CDR1 and CDR2 are LNHDA and SQIVND (reference sequence). The V and J ends lost 5 bases and 8 bases respectively, with 16 bases between them. The CDR3 spells CASSLAGSVDEQFF. Here the CDR3 DNA reads TGTGCCAGTAGTTTGGCGGGAAGTGTCGATGAGCAGTTCTTC.

In its sample, this clonotype was seen many times. The CDR3 nucleotides read TGTGCCAGCAGCTCCCCCCTGGCATACGAGCAGTACTTC. Its protein is CASSSPLAYEQYF. This rearrangement joins TRBV7-9 to TRBJ2-7; D call uncertain. Trimming pared 4 bases from V and 4 bases from J, leaving 11 bases between. Germline V gene data show CDR1 as SEHNR and CDR2 as FQNEAQ (reference sequence). The CDR3 has 13 residues.

This clonotype was seen a handful of times. The chain is built from TRBV6-6 and TRBJ1-5; 10 positions agree with TRBD1. The junction had 5 bases not matched to a gene; V was cut back by 0 bases and J by 3 bases. The CDR3 runs to 17 residues. Germline V gene lookup returns CDR1 MNHNY and CDR2 SVGAGI (reference sequence). CDR3 nucleotide sequence: TGTGCCAGCAGTTACTCGGACAGGGGGTCCGACAATCAGCCCCAGCATTTT. It encodes CASSYSDRGSDNQPQHF.

In regard to this clonotype: A read error may be the cause here, since a much bigger clone is one base away. As the CDR3 is not closed by the conserved phenylalanine or tryptophan, this likely results from a read error. The chain combines TRBV16 with TRBJ2-1; 7 positions match TRBD1. The CDR3 is 14 residues long. From germline, CDR1 is KGHSY and CDR2 FQNENV. V was clipped by 1 base and J by 5 bases; unmatched bases: 2. The CDR3 nucleotides are TGTGCCAGCAGCCAATTTGACAGGGACAATGAGCAGTTCTCC. Protein: CASSQFDRDNEQFS.

V is TRBV9 and J is TRBJ2-6, with D hard to call. Germline CDR1 is SGDLS and CDR2 is YYNGEE. This CDR3 has 14 residues. The V and J ends lost 3 bases and 2 bases respectively, with 6 bases between them. The CDR3 DNA reads as TGTGCCAGCAGCGACACTACTGGGGCCAACGTCCTGACTTTC. This gives the protein CASSDTTGANVLTF.

The table lists this clonotype with a few counts. This chain links TRBV14 with TRBJ2-4, with 9 bases fitting TRBD1. Germline V lookup: CDR1 SGHDN, CDR2 FVKESK. CDR3 length equals 16 residues. With 1 base clipped from V and 9 bases from J, the junction kept 10 bases outside the gene matches. The CDR3 sequence: CASSQAQGTGSGIQYF. CDR3 nucleotide sequence: TGTGCCAGCAGCCAAGCTCAGGGGACAGGGTCGGGCATTCAGTACTTC.

This clonotype was detected only a few times. This chain joins TRBV20-1 and TRBJ2-7; the D gene could be TRBD1 or TRBD2 (5 bases each). V was cut by 4 bases and J by 9 bases, with 19 bases left in between. The CDR3 covers 13 residues. The V gene's germline CDR1 is DFQATT and CDR2 SNEGSKA (reference sequence). CDR3 DNA sequence: TGCAGTGCTACCTTTGGGGGTCCGGTGGCGCAGTACTTC. Translating gives CSATFGGPVAQYF.

This clonotype was counted at least ten times. The chain is built from TRBV20-1 and TRBJ2-5; TRBD1 aligns across 9 bases. Germline V gene data show CDR1 as DFQATT and CDR2 as SNEGSKA (reference sequence). With V trimmed by 5 bases and J by 0 bases, 10 bases remained unmatched. The CDR3 is 16 amino acids. CDR3 DNA: TGCAGTGCTCGCCCCATAGACAGGGGGTACCAAGAGACCCAGTACTTC. Amino acids: CSARPIDRGYQETQYF.

This clonotype has ten or more counts. The CDR3 is CASSFGPPLSGTSGREQYF. CDR3 DNA sequence: TGTGCCAGCAGTTTCGGACCACCTCTTTCCGGGACTAGCGGGAGAGAGCAGTACTTC. The chain has TRBV12-3 or TRBV12-4 and TRBJ2-7; 14 nucleotides match TRBD2. CDR3 size: 19 residues. With 3 bases clipped from V and 7 bases from J, the junction kept 17 bases outside the gene matches.